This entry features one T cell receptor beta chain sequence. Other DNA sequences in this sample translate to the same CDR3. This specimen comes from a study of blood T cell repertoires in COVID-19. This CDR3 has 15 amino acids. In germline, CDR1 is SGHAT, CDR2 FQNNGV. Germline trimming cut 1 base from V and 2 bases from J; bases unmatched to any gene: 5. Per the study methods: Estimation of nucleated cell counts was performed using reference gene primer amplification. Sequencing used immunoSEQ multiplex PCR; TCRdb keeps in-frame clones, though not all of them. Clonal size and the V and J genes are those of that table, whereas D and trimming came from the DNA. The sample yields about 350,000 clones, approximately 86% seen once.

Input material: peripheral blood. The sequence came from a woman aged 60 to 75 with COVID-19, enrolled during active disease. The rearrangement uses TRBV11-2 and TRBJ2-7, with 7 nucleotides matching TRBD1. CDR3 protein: CASSLGAGGTYEQYF. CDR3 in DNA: TGTGCCAGCAGCTTAGGGGCAGGGGGAACCTACGAGCAGTACTTC.